This is a list of T cell receptor beta chains from one sample in a study of T-cell memory formation after mild COVID-19. One entry per CDR3 protein results from TCRdb running MiXCR on the 5' RACE reads. This table holds around 200,000 distinct CDR3 sequences, roughly a tenth found once. The sequenced sample consisted of PBMCs or a T cell subset sorted from them (not recorded which). The receptor source for this set is a man younger than 35 who had mild COVID-19 (a few samples of this study predate the infection). Cell type and time point are not known. Each CDR3 is given with its conserved first and last residue. A D gene is named only where the DNA matches it firmly. Not all rows give a size; the values are once, few, many and, for expanded clones, a class.

J gene | V gene | clone size | D gene | CDR3 DNA | CDR3 protein
TRBJ1-1 | TRBV5-1 | - | - | TGCGCCAGCAGCTTGGACGTTCAGGGTGTGGGTGAAGCTTTCTTT | CASSLDVQGVGEAFF
TRBJ2-7 | TRBV12-3/TRBV12-4 | few | TRBD1 | TGTGCCAGCAGAGAAACACAGGGGGCCCTGGACTACGAGCAGTACTTC | CASRETQGALDYEQYF
TRBJ1-4 | TRBV5-1 | many | - | TGCGCCAGCAGCCCGAGGGAAACTAATGAAAAACTGTTTTTT | CASSPRETNEKLFF
TRBJ2-1 | TRBV7-2 | - | TRBD2 | TGTGCCAGCAGCCCGGGGGGTTGGGAGCAGTTCTTC | CASSPGGWEQFF
TRBJ2-7 | TRBV28 | - | - | TGTGCCAGCAGTTTAGGCGGGACCCACAGATACTTC | CASSLGGTHRYF
TRBJ2-5 | TRBV4-3 | few | - | TGCGCCAGCAGCCAAGGAGGCGGAGCGGGCGAAGAGACCCAGTACTTC | CASSQGGGAGEETQYF
TRBJ1-6 | TRBV6-5 | few | - | TGTGCCAGCAGGAGTCCGGGGGACGGGCGTGCCCTCCACTTT | CASRSPGDGRALHF
TRBJ1-1 | TRBV6-5 | - | - | TGTGCCAGCAGTTACTCGTCGCGGGGCCACAGGAGGACTGAAGCTTTCTTT | CASSYSSRGHRRTEAFF
TRBJ2-3 | TRBV5-1 | - | TRBD2 | TGCGCCAGCAGCTTGACTAGCGGGGGGGCGGAAGATACGCAGTATTTT | CASSLTSGGAEDTQYF
TRBJ2-3 | TRBV5-6 | few | TRBD2 | TGTGCCAGCAGCTTGGGGGGGGGAAACGTATGGAGCACAGATACGCAGTATTTT | CASSLGGGNVWSTDTQYF
TRBJ2-1 | TRBV6-1 | few | - | TGTGCCAGCAGCCCAGGACAGTCTTACAATGAGCAGTTCTTC | CASSPGQSYNEQFF
TRBJ1-1 | TRBV20-1 | - | - | TGCAGTGCTGTAGGGGAGACAAACACTGAAGCTTTCTTT | CSAVGETNTEAFF
TRBJ2-3 | TRBV18 | - | TRBD2 | TGTGCCAGCTCACCGGATCCGGGACTAGGTACAGATACGCAGTATTTT | CASSPDPGLGTDTQYF
TRBJ2-3 | TRBV12-3/TRBV12-4 | few | - | TGTGCCAGCAGTTTCGGTCCAACACAGGATACGCAGTATTTT | CASSFGPTQDTQYF
TRBJ1-5 | TRBV6-2/TRBV6-3 | - | TRBD1 | TGTGCCACCAATGACATACAGGGGGATCAGCCCCAGCATTTT | CATNDIQGDQPQHF
TRBJ2-6 | TRBV12-3/TRBV12-4 | few | - | TGTGCCAGCAGTCGAGTTGGGGCCAACGTCCTGACTTTC | CASSRVGANVLTF
TRBJ1-2 | TRBV25-1 | few | - | TGTGCCAGTGAGAGGGAGAGGTATGGCTACACCTTC | CASERERYGYTF
TRBJ2-3 | TRBV12-3/TRBV12-4 | many | - | TGTGCCAGCAGTGTAGACCAGTCCCAGACGCAGTATTTT | CASSVDQSQTQYF
TRBJ1-4 | TRBV6-6 | - | TRBD1 | TGTGCCAGCAGTCACCGGGACAGGGTTGGAGAAAAACTGTTTTTT | CASSHRDRVGEKLFF
TRBJ2-2 | TRBV5-6 | - | TRBD1 | TGTGCCAGCAGCTTGGTCCGGGACAGCCTGAACACCGGGGAGCTGTTTTTT | CASSLVRDSLNTGELFF
TRBJ2-5 | TRBV6-2/TRBV6-3 | - | TRBD1 | TGTGCCAGCATTCTCGGGACAGCCGGAACGACCCAGTACTTC | CASILGTAGTTQYF
TRBJ2-3 | TRBV6-5 | - | TRBD2 | TGTGCCAGCAGCTGGCGGGGGGGCGAAACAGATACGCAGTATTTT | CASSWRGGETDTQYF
TRBJ2-5 | TRBV4-2 | - | - | TGTGCCAGCAGCCAGACTAAAGGCCAAGAGACCCAGTACTTC | CASSQTKGQETQYF
TRBJ2-3 | TRBV11-2 | many | - | TGTGCCAGCAGCTTCCCCGTCCTAGCGAGGGGCACAGATACGCAGTATTTT | CASSFPVLARGTDTQYF
TRBJ2-5 | TRBV4-3 | - | TRBD1 | TGCGCCAGCAGCCAAGATCGAGGGACAGGGGGGGGAGAGACCCAGTACTTC | CASSQDRGTGGGETQYF
TRBJ2-3 | TRBV4-1 | - | - | TGCGCCAGCAGCCACGGGACGGGGGATGCTAGCACAGATACGCAGTATTTT | CASSHGTGDASTDTQYF
TRBJ2-5 | TRBV11-2 | - | - | TGTGCCAGCAGTTTATCTTTCCGGGGAGAGACCCAGTACTTC | CASSLSFRGETQYF
TRBJ1-1 | TRBV28 | - | - | TGTGCCAGCAGTGATTGGGGCAGGGGTCACGGTGAAGCTTTCTTT | CASSDWGRGHGEAFF
TRBJ1-2 | TRBV5-1 | - | - | TGCGCCAGCAGCTTGCTTGAGGAGGGGAGCTATGGCTACACCTTC | CASSLLEEGSYGYTF
TRBJ1-1 | TRBV29-1 | - | - | TGCAGCGCCAGGACAGAGAAAGCTTTCTTT | CSARTEKAFF
TRBJ1-2 | TRBV7-3 | - | TRBD1 | TGTGCCAGCAGCTGGGGACAGGCCTATGGCTACACCTTC | CASSWGQAYGYTF
TRBJ1-2 | TRBV4-1 | - | - | TGCGCCAGCAGCCAAGATTTGGCCGCCCAGGGAAAATATGGCTACACCTTC | CASSQDLAAQGKYGYTF
TRBJ1-6 | TRBV6-2/TRBV6-3 | - | - | TGTGCCAGCAGCTATGCCGGGACTCTTAATTCACCCCTCCACTTT | CASSYAGTLNSPLHF
TRBJ1-2 | TRBV29-1 | - | - | TGCAGCGTTGAACCCGCACAGGGATATGGCTACACCTTC | CSVEPAQGYGYTF
TRBJ2-5 | TRBV20-1 | - | - | TGCAGTGCCGGACCAGGGACCATCCAAGAGACCCAGTACTTC | CSAGPGTIQETQYF
TRBJ2-5 | TRBV3-1 | - | TRBD2 | TGTGCCAGCGGACTAGCGGGGGGAGAGACCCAGTACTTC | CASGLAGGETQYF
TRBJ1-5 | TRBV30 | - | - | TGTGCCTGGAGGTCCGGGACCCCCAATCAGCCCCAGCATTTT | CAWRSGTPNQPQHF
TRBJ2-5 | TRBV7-2 | - | - | TGTGCCAGCAGCTCCGCGGGTTGGCGGGAGACCCAGTACTTC | CASSSAGWRETQYF
TRBJ1-1 | TRBV7-9 | - | - | TGTGCCAGCAGCTTGTTCCTCACTGAAGCTTTCTTT | CASSLFLTEAFF
TRBJ2-3 | TRBV7-2 | many | - | TGTGCCAGCAGCTTAGGGAGGTCCCAGAATACGCAGTATTTT | CASSLGRSQNTQYF